What follows is one T cell receptor (beta chain) and its context. It has no known antigen specificity. No base quality values were provided; no much bigger clone lies one nucleotide off. The intended sense of this specimen's time point label: blood at routine non-recurrence follow-up after resection. Whole RNA extracted from tumor and nontumor lung tissue, or from cryopreserved PBMC samples, was used for TCR sequencing without cell sorting. Only patients with enough RNA available from two or more tumor regions were chosen for TCR sequencing. The library was generated by 5' RACE. Instrument used: NextSeq 500. The TCR library protocol attached a unique molecular identifier to each TCR cDNA molecule to allow correction of PCR and sequencing errors. From the authors' description of their analysis: TCR identification, UMI-based error correction and CDR3 extraction were all carried out with Decombinator tools. TCRs above a frequency of 2 per 1,000, corresponding to the top 1% of the tumor frequency distribution, were defined as expanded. Rényi diversity was computed with the R vegan package after subsampling each repertoire 100 times to 5,000 TCRs. To build CDR3 similarity networks, amino acid triplet string-kernel similarity was used, and CDR3s were connected when their pairwise similarity was above 0.82. TCRdb took the public reads, trimmed them with fastp at Q25, ran MiXCR for clone calling and kept in-frame beta chains. Rows are combined by CDR3 protein, so each entry shows the most common genes and DNA. The V and J calls were not made by the authors but by TCRdb's processing. This sample has roughly 120,000 distinct CDR3 sequences in its table, and approximately 10% of those were observed once. More than 20% of the sample belongs to the ten largest clones.

The data are from a study of spatial heterogeneity in lung cancer (dated by TCRdb to the late 2010s). The study in broad terms: Donors were around 69 patients with early-stage, untreated non-small cell lung cancer from the lung TRACERx cohort. Follow-up PBMC samples were sequenced whenever the samples were available, and the median time to follow-up was roughly two years after resection. Beta-chain transcripts were consistently detected in greater numbers than alpha-chain transcripts, which likely reflects a higher abundance of beta-chain transcripts. In the raw uncorrected reads, each unique combination of TCR and UMI appeared more than ten times on average. In non-small cell lung cancer, the study quantitatively compared TCR alpha and beta repertoires across several tumor regions, matched nontumor lung, and blood. Nonsynonymous mutation counts, determined by whole-exome sequencing of tumor tissue, were related to TCR repertoire features. At surgery, both alpha and beta chains were TCR-sequenced in fewer than 250 tumor regions, some 64 matched nontumor lung samples and some 58 PBMC samples. Study-wide findings and limitations: Ubiquitous expanded tumor TCRs were detected in blood more often at tumor resection than at routine follow-up. Comparisons of baseline and follow-up blood repertoires included only about 15 patients. Additional single-cell paired TCR alpha and beta sequencing was considered necessary to confirm, at a functional level, the hypothesis that regional TCRs recognize regional mutations.

The CDR3 measures 13 amino acids from cysteine to phenylalanine. Only the CDR3 portion is preserved as DNA: 39 bases, with reading frame beginning at the first base. Trimming takes 5 bases off V and 5 bases off J; junction bases not matched to a gene: 4. CDR1 and CDR2 are read off the germline V gene (reference sequence) as SGHAT and FQDESV. Sequenced here: PBMCs, sampled at follow-up. This clonotype was sampled from a female donor with early-stage non-small cell lung cancer. The chain couples TRBV11-1 to TRBJ2-3, and TRBD2 matches 7 of the central bases. The sequenced DNA is TGTGCCAGCAGCGACGCGGGGGTAGATACGCAGTATTTT. It encodes CASSDAGVDTQYF.